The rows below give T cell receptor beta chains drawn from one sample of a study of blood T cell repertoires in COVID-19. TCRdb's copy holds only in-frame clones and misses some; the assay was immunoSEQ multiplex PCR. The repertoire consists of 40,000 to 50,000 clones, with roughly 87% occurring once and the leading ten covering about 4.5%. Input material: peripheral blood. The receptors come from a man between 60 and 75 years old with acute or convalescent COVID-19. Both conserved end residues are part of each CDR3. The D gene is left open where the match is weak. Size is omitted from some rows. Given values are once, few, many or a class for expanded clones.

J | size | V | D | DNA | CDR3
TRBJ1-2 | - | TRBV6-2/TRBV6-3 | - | TGTGCCAGCAGTCTCGGGACTGGAGCTAACTATGGCTACACCTTC | CASSLGTGANYGYTF
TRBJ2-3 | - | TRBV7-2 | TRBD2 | TGTGCCAGCAGCCCCGGTGCGCTAGCGGGGGGGGGAGATACGCAGTATTTT | CASSPGALAGGGDTQYF
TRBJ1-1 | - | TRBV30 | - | TGTGCCTGGAGTGTGGGACACAGCGAAGCTTTCTTT | CAWSVGHSEAFF
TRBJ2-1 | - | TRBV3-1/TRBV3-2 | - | TGTGCCAGCAGCCTTCGGGGGGCCAATGAGCAGTTCTTC | CASSLRGANEQFF
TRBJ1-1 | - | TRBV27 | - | TGTGCCACCTCCGCCCTAGGGAACACTGAAGCTTTCTTT | CATSALGNTEAFF
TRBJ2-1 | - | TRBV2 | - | TGTGCCAGCAATGAGGGGGGGGTATACAATGAGCAGTTCTTC | CASNEGGVYNEQFF
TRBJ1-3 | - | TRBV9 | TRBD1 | TGTGCCAGCAGCGCCGATCCGACAGGGTACTCTGGAAACACCATATATTTT | CASSADPTGYSGNTIYF
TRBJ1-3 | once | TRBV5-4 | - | TGTGCCAGCAGCTTGGGGAGGGGACCCCTCTCTGGAAACACCATATATTTT | CASSLGRGPLSGNTIYF
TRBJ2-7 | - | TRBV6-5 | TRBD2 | TGTGCCAGCATCCTGGACGGGGGGTCCTACGAGCAGTACTTC | CASILDGGSYEQYF
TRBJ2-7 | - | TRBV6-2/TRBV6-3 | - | TGTGCCAGCAGTTACAGGGGTTACGAGCAGTACTTC | CASSYRGYEQYF
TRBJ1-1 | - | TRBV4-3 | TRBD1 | TGCGCCAGCAGCCAAGAGGACAGGAACCCATACACTGAAGCTTTCTTT | CASSQEDRNPYTEAFF
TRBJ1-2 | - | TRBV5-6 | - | TGTGCCAGCAGCTTGGCAGGGGACGAACGCTCCTATGGCTACACCTTC | CASSLAGDERSYGYTF
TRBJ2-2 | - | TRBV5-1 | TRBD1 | TGCGCCAGCAGCTTGGCCACTGACACAGGGGTCGGGGAGCTGTTTTTT | CASSLATDTGVGELFF
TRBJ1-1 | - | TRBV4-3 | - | TGCGCCAGCAGCCCCCAGGGCGGGGCTGAAGCTTTCTTT | CASSPQGGAEAFF
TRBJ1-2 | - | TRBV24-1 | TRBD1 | TGTGCCACCAGTGAGCCTGACAGGGCGAGCTACACCTTC | CATSEPDRASYTF
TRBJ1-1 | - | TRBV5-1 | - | TGCGCCAGCAGCTTGCAGGGGCTTGAAGCTTTCTTT | CASSLQGLEAFF
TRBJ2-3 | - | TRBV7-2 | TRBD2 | TGTGCCAGCAGCCACTGGACTAGCTCAGATACGCAGTATTTT | CASSHWTSSDTQYF
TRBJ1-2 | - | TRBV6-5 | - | TGTGCCAGCAGTTACTCACAGGAGACCTATGGCTACACCTTC | CASSYSQETYGYTF
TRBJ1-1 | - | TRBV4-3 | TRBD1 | TGCGCCAGCAGCCAAGATACCGGACAGGACGCTGAAGCTTTCTTT | CASSQDTGQDAEAFF
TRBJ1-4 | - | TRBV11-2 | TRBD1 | TGTGCCAGCAGCCCGGACAGGGGGCAGAACGATAATGAAAAACTGTTTTTT | CASSPDRGQNDNEKLFF
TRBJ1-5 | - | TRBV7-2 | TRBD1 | TGTGCCAGCAGCTCCGGACAGGTTAGCAATCAGCCCCAGCATTTT | CASSSGQVSNQPQHF
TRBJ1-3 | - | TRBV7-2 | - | TGTGCCAGCAGCTTACTAATTGCAACCGGAAACACCATATATTTT | CASSLLIATGNTIYF
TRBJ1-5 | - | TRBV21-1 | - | TGTGCCAGCAGCAAAGCGAGTAAGGGACAGGGGACGAATCAGCCCCAGCATTTT | CASSKASKGQGTNQPQHF
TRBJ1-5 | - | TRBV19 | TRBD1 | TGTGCCAGTAGTGGATTAAGGACAGGGCAAAATCAGCCCCAGCATTTT | CASSGLRTGQNQPQHF
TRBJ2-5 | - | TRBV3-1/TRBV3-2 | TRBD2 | TGTGCCAGCAGCCAAGACCCAGCGACTAGCGGAGAAGAGACCCAGTACTTC | CASSQDPATSGEETQYF
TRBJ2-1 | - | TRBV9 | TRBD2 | TGTGCCAGCAGCGCCTTTGCGGGGGGGTCCTACAATGAGCAGTTCTTC | CASSAFAGGSYNEQFF
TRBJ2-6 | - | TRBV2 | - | TGTGCCAGCAGACTCGGGGAATTTCTGTCTGGGGCCAACGTCCTGACTTTC | CASRLGEFLSGANVLTF
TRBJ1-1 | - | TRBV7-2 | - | TGTGCCAGCAGCAGCAGGGAGGGGAACACTGAAGCTTTCTTT | CASSSREGNTEAFF
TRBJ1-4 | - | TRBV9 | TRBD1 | TGTGCCAGCAGCGCGGGGACAGGATTGGAAAAACTGTTTTTT | CASSAGTGLEKLFF
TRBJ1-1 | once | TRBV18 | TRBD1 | TGTGCCAGCTCACCAGAACAGGGGAAGAACACTGAAGCTTTCTTT | CASSPEQGKNTEAFF
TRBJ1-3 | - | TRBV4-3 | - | TGCGCCAGCAGCCAACTCCTTCGTCTCCCGGGAAACACCATATATTTT | CASSQLLRLPGNTIYF
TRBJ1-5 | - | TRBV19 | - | TGTGCCAGTAGTATAAACGGGAATCAGCCCCAGCATTTT | CASSINGNQPQHF
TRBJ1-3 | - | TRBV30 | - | TGTGCCTGGAGGGGAGGAGGAAACACCATATATTTT | CAWRGGGNTIYF
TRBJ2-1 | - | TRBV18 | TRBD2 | TGTGCCAGCTCACCACCGAGCGGGACGGTATACAATGAGCAGTTCTTC | CASSPPSGTVYNEQFF
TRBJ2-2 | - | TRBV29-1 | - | TGCAGCGTTGTAAACACCGGGGAGCTGTTTTTT | CSVVNTGELFF
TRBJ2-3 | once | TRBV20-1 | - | TGCAGTGCGCCTCAGAGGGATACGCAGTATTTT | CSAPQRDTQYF
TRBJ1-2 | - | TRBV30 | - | TGTGCCTGGAGTGCCCAGGGCGACTATGGCTACACCTTC | CAWSAQGDYGYTF
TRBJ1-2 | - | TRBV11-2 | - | TGTGCCAGCAGCTTAGGGACAGCGTCTAACTATGGCTACACCTTC | CASSLGTASNYGYTF
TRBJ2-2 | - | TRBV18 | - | TGTGCCAGCTCAGCAACGACAGGATTGAACACCGGGGAGCTGTTTTTT | CASSATTGLNTGELFF
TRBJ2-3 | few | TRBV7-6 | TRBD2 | TGTGCCAGCAGCTTAGCCGGCCTAGCGGGGTACACAGATACGCAGTATTTT | CASSLAGLAGYTDTQYF
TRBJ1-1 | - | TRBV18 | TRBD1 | TGTGCCAGCTCACCCAACCGGGACAGGGTATCCACTGAAGCTTTCTTT | CASSPNRDRVSTEAFF
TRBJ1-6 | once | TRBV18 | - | TGTGCCAGCTCACCACTAACCCTGAGCGGAGACTCACCCCTCCACTTT | CASSPLTLSGDSPLHF
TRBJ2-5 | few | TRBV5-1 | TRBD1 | TGCGCCAGCAGCCCGGGACAGCCACAAGAGACCCAGTACTTC | CASSPGQPQETQYF
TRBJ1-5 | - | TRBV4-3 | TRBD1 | TGCGCCAGCAGCCAAGGTGTAGGACAGGTCAGCCAAGCCCAGCATTTT | CASSQGVGQVSQAQHF
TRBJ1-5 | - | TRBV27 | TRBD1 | TGTGCCAGCGCCCAGGGGGCTTCGTATCAGCCCCAGCATTTT | CASAQGASYQPQHF
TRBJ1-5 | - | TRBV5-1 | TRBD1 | TGCGCCAGCAGCTTGTCGACAGGGTACCAGCCCCAGCATTTT | CASSLSTGYQPQHF
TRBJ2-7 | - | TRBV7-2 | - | TGTGCCAGCAGCTTAAGTAGGGCCAGGGAAGGGTACGAGCAGTACTTC | CASSLSRAREGYEQYF
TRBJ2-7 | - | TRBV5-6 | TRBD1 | TGTGCCAGCAGCTTGCCCCTGGGACAGCGACATTCCTACGAGCAGTACTTC | CASSLPLGQRHSYEQYF
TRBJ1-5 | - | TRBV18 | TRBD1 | TGTGCCAGCTCACACGGACAGGGGAGAAACAATCAGCCCCAGCATTTT | CASSHGQGRNNQPQHF
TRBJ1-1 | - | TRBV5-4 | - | TGTGCCAGCAGCTTTGGGTGGGGGCTGAACACTGAAGCTTTCTTT | CASSFGWGLNTEAFF
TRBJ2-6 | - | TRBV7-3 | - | TGTGCCAGCAGCTTAAGTCCGGGGGACTCAATCCTGACTTTC | CASSLSPGDSILTF
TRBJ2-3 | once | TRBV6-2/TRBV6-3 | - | TGTGCCAGCAGCCTTCTTATAGATACGCAGTATTTT | CASSLLIDTQYF